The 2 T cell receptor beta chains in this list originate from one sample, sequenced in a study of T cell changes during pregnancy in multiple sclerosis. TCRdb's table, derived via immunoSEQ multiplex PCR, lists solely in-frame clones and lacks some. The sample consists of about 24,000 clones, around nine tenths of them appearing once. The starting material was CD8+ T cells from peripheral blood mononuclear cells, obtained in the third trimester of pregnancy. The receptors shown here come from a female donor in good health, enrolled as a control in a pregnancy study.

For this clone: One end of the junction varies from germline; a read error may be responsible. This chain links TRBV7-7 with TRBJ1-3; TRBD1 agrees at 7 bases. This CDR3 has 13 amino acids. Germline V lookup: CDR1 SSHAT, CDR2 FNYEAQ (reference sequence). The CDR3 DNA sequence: TGTGCTAGCAGCGAGGACAGGGGAAACACCATATATTTT. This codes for CASSEDRGNTIYF.

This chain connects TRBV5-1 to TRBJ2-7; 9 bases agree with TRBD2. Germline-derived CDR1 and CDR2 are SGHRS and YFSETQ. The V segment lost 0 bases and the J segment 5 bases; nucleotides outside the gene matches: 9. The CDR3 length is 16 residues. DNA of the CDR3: TGCGCCAGCAGCTTGGAGAATAGCGGGAGTTTCGACGAGCAGTACTTC. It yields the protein CASSLENSGSFDEQYF.